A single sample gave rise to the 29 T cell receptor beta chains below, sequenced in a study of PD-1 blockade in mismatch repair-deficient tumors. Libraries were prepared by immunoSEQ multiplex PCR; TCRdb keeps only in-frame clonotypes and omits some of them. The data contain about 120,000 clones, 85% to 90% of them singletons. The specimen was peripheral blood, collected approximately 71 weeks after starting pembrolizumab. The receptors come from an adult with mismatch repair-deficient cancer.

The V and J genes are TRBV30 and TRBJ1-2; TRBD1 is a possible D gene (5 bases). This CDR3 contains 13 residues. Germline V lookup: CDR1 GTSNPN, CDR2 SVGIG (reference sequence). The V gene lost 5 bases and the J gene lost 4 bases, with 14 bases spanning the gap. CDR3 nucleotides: TGTGCCTGGGTGGCAGGGCTTCCCTATGGCTACACCTTC. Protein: CAWVAGLPYGYTF.

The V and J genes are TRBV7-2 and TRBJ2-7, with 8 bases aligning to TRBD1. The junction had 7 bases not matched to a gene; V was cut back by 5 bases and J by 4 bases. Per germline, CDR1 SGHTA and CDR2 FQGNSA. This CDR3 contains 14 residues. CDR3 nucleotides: TGTGCCAGCAGCCTAGTCCAGGGGGCGTACGAGCAGTACTTC. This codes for CASSLVQGAYEQYF.

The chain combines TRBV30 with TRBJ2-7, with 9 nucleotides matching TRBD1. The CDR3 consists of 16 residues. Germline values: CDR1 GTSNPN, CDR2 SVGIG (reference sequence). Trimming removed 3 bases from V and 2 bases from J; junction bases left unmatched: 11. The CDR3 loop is CAWRQTGGVSPYEQYF. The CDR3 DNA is TGTGCCTGGAGGCAGACAGGGGGAGTCTCTCCCTACGAGCAGTACTTC.

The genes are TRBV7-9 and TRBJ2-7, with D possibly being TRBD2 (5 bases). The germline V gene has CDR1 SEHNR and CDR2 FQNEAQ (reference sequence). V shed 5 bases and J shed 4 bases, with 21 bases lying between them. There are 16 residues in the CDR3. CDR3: CASSPGDSPGGYEQYF. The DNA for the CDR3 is TGTGCCAGCAGCCCCGGCGACTCTCCGGGCGGGTACGAGCAGTACTTC.

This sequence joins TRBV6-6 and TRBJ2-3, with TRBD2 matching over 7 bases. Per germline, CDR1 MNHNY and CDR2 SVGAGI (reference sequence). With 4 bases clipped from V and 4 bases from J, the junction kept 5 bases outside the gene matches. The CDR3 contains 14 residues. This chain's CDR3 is CASSWTRSADTQYF. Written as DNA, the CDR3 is TGTGCCAGCAGTTGGACTAGGTCGGCAGATACGCAGTATTTT.

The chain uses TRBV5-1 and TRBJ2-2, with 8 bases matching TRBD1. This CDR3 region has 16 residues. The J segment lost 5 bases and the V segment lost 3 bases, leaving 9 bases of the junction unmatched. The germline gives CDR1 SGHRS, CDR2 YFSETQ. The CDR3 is CASSSRAGGWTGELFF. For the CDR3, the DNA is TGCGCCAGCAGCTCGAGGGCAGGGGGCTGGACCGGGGAGCTGTTTTTT.

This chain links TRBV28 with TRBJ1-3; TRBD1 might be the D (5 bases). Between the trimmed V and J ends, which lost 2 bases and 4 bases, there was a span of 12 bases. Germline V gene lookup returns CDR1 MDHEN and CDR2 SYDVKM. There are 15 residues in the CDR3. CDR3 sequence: CASSLGGAHGNTIYF. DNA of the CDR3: TGTGCCAGCAGTTTAGGGGGAGCCCACGGAAACACCATATATTTT.

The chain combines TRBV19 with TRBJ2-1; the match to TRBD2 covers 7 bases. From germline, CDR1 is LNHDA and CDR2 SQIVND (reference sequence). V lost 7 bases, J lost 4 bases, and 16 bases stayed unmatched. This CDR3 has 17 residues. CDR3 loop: CASTRLGAVAGYNEQFF. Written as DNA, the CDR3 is TGTGCCAGTACACGCCTCGGAGCTGTAGCGGGTTACAATGAGCAGTTCTTC.

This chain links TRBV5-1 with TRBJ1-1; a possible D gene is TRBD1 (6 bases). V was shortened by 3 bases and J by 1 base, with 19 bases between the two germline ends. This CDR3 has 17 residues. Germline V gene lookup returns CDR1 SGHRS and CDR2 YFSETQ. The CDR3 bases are TGCGCCAGCAGCTCGGGACACCGTAGGATTGCGAACACTGAAGCTTTCTTT. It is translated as CASSSGHRRIANTEAFF. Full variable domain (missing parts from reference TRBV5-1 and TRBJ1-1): KAGVTQTPRYLIKTRGQQVTLSCSPISGHRSVSWYQQTPGQGLQFLFEYFSETQRNKGNFPGRFSGRQFSNSRSEMNVSTLELGDSALYLCASSSGHRRIANTEAFFGQGTRLTVV.

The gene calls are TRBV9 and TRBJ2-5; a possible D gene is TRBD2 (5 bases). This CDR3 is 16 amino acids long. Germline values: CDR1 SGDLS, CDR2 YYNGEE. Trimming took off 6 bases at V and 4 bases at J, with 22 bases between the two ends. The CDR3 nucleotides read TGTGCCAGCACCGATGAAGAGGACTCTTTAGTAGAGACCCAGTACTTC. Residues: CASTDEEDSLVETQYF.

CDR3 bases: TGTGCCACCAGCAGCAAAGCGACAGGGGGTTATAGCAATCAGCCCCAGCATTTT. Encoded protein: CATSSKATGGYSNQPQHF. The V gene is TRBV15, the J gene TRBJ1-5; the match to TRBD1 covers 9 bases. Germline-derived CDR1 and CDR2 are LNHNV and YYDKDF (reference sequence). V lost 3 bases, J lost 0 bases, and 9 bases stayed unmatched. The CDR3 runs 18 residues.

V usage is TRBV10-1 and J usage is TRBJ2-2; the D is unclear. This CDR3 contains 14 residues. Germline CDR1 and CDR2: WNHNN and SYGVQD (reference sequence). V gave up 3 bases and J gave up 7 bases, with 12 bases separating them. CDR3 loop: CASSDVLGDGELFF. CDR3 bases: TGCGCCAGCAGTGATGTCCTCGGAGACGGGGAGCTGTTTTTT.

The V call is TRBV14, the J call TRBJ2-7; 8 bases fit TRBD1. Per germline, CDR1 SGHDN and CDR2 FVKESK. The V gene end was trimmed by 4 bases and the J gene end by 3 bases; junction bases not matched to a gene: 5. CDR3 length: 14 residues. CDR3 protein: CASSLRTGRYEQYF. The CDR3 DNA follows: TGTGCCAGCAGCCTGCGGACAGGGCGCTACGAGCAGTACTTC. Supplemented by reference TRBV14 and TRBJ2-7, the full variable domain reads EAGVTQFPSHSVIEKGQTVTLRCDPISGHDNLYWYRRVMGKEIKFLLHFVKESKQDESGMPNNRFLAERTGGTYSTLKVQPAELEDSGVYFCASSLRTGRYEQYFGPGTRLTVT.

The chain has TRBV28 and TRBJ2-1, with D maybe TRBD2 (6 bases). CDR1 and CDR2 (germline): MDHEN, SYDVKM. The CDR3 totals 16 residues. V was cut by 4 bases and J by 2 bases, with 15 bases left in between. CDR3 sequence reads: CASSSPSGFTYNEQFF. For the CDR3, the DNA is TGTGCCAGCAGTTCCCCCAGCGGGTTCACCTACAATGAGCAGTTCTTC.

The CDR3 is CASSVPLAGANVLTF. For the CDR3, the DNA is TGTGCCAGCAGCGTCCCCCTGGCAGGGGCCAACGTCCTGACTTTC. This rearrangement joins TRBV9 to TRBJ2-6; D is unresolved. V was trimmed by 2 bases and J by 4 bases, leaving 10 bases between them. CDR1 and CDR2 (germline): SGDLS, YYNGEE. This CDR3 region has 15 residues.

The CDR3, as DNA: TGTGCCAGCAGCTTTGGGCTCCAAGAGACCCAGTACTTC. Amino acids: CASSFGLQETQYF. This chain links TRBV7-2 with TRBJ2-5, with D unresolved. The CDR3 runs to 13 residues. Germline CDR1 and CDR2: SGHTA and FQGNSA. Trimming removed 3 bases at V and 1 base at J, with 6 bases between.

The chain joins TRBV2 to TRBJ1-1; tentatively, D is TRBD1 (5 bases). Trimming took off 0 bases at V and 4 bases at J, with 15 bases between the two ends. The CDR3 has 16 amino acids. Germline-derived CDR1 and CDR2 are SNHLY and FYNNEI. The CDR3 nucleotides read TGTGCCAGCAGTGAAGCACCGACAGTTTGGGGCACTGAAGCTTTCTTT. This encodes CASSEAPTVWGTEAFF.

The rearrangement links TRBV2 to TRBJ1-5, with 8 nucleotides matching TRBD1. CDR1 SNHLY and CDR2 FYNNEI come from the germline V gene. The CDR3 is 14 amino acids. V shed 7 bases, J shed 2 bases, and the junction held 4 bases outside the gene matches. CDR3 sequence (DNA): TGTGCCAGCACCTTGACAGGGGGCAATCAGCCCCAGCATTTT. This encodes CASTLTGGNQPQHF.

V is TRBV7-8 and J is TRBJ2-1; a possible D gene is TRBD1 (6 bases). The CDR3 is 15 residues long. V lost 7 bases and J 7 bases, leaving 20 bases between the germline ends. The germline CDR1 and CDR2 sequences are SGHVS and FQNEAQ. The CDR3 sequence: CASTLQGRVWNEQFF. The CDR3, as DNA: TGTGCCAGCACCCTACAGGGTAGGGTATGGAATGAGCAGTTCTTC.

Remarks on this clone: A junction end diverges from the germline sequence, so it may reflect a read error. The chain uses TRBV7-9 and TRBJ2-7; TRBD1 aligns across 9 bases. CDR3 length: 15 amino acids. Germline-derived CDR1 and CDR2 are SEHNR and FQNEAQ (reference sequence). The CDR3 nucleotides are TGCGCCAGCAGCCAAGAGACAGGGGGTTCCTACGAGCAGTACTTC. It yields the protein CASSQETGGSYEQYF.

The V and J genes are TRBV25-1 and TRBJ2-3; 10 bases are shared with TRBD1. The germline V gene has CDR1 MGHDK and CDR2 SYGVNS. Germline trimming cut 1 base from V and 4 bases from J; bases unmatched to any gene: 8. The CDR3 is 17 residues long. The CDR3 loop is CASSEWDRGLSADTQYF. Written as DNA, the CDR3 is TGTGCCAGCAGTGAATGGGACAGGGGTTTGTCGGCAGATACGCAGTATTTT. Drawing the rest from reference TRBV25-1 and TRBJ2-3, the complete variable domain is EADIYQTPRYLVIGTGKKITLECSQTMGHDKMYWYQQDPGMELHLIHYSYGVNSTEKGDLSSESTVSRIRTEHFPLTLESARPSHTSQYLCASSEWDRGLSADTQYFGPGTRLTVL.

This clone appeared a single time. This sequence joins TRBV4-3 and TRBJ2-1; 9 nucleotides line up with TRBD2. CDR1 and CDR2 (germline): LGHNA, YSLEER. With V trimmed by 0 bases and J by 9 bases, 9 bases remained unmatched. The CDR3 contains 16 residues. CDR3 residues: CASSQDLSGRKAEQFF. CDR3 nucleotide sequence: TGCGCCAGCAGCCAAGATCTCAGCGGGAGGAAGGCTGAGCAGTTCTTC.

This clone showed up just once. The CDR3 region is CASSPLGRDSFNEQFF. The DNA of the CDR3 is TGTGCCAGCAGTCCCCTAGGTAGGGACAGCTTTAATGAGCAGTTCTTC. This chain links TRBV5-6 with TRBJ2-1; 7 positions agree with TRBD1. Trimming cost V 5 bases and J 7 bases; bases outside gene matches: 15. The CDR3 is 16 amino acids. Germline V CDR1 and CDR2: SGHDT, YYEEEE.

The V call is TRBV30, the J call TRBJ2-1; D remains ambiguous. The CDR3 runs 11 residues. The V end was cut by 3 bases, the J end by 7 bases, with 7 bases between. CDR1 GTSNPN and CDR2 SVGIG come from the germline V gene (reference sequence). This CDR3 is CAWSPSNEQFF. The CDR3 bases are TGTGCCTGGAGCCCTAGTAATGAGCAGTTCTTC.

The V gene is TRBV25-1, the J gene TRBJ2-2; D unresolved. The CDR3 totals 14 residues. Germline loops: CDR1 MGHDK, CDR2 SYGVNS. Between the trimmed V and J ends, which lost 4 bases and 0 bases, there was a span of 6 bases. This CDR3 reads CASSVGSNTGELFF. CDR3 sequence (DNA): TGTGCCAGCAGTGTAGGGTCGAACACCGGGGAGCTGTTTTTT.

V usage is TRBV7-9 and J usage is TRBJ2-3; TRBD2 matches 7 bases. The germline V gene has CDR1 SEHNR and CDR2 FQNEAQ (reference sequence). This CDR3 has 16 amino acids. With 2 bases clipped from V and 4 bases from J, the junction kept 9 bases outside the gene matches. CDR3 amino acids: CASSLQAGGRPDTQYF. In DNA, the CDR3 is TGTGCCAGCAGCTTACAAGCCGGCGGGAGACCAGATACGCAGTATTTT. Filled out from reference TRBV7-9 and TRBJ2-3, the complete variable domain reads DTGVSQNPRHKITKRGQNVTFRCDPISEHNRLYWYRQTLGQGPEFLTYFQNEAQLEKSRLLSDRFSAERPKGSFSTLEIQRTEQGDSAMYLCASSLQAGGRPDTQYFGPGTRLTVL.

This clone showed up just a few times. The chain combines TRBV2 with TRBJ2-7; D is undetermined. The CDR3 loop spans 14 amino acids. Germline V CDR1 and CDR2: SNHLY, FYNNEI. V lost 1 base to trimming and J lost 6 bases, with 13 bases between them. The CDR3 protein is CASSEGVGSGEQYF. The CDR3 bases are TGTGCCAGCAGTGAAGGTGTGGGGTCGGGCGAGCAGTACTTC.

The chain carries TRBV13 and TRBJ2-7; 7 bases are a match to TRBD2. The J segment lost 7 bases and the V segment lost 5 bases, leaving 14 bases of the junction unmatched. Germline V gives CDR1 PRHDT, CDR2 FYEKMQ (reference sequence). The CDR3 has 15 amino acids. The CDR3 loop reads CASSPGPAGWEEQYF. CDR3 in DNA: TGTGCCAGCAGCCCCGGGCCAGCGGGGTGGGAAGAGCAGTACTTC.

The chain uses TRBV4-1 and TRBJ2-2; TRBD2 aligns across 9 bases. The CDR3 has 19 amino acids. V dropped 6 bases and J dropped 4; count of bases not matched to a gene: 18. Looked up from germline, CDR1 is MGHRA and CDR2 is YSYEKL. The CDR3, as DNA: TGCGCCAGCAGACCAAGATTAGCGGGAGTGGCCAGAGGCACCGGGGAGCTGTTTTTT. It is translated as CASRPRLAGVARGTGELFF.